This T cell receptor beta chain was recorded in a study of blood T cells in healthy people across ages. In the case of this clonotype: Its antigen is as yet unknown.

The second PCR ran about 6 to 12 cycles with a sample-barcoded 5' primer and J-beta primers. TCRdb re-derived calls from the 5' RACE reads in MiXCR, one entry per CDR3 protein. In the table there are hundreds of thousands of distinct CDR3 sequences, roughly 41% of which are singletons. Germline CDR1 reads SNHLY; CDR2 reads FYNNEI. V was shortened by 3 bases and J by 0 bases, with 12 bases between the two germline ends. The CDR3 has 16 residues. Findings and caveats of the study: Unsorted PBMCs ruled out conclusive naive versus antigen-experienced comparison. Whereas aged donors had fewer naive CD4+ cells, long-lived donors had more of them and higher diversity.

The sample was blood. The V call is TRBV2, the J call TRBJ2-4; D is possibly TRBD2 (6 bases). The TCR originated in an older man in good health. This CDR3 is CASSDGGFLAKNIQYF. Written as DNA, the CDR3 is TGTGCCAGCAGTGATGGAGGGTTCCTAGCCAAAAACATTCAGTACTTC.